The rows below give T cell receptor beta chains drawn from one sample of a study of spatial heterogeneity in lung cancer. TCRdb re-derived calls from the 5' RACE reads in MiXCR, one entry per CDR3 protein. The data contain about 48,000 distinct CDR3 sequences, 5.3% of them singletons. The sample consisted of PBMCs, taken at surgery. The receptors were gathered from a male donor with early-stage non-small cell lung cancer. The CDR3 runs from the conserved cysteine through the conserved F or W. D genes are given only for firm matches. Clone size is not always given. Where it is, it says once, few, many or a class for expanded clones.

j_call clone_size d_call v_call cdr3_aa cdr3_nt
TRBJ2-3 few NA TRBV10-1 CASSDGTAGRDTQYF TGCGCCAGCAGCGACGGAACTGCAGGTCGAGATACGCAGTATTTT
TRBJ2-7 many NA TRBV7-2 CASSFGGTYEQYF TGTGCCAGCAGCTTTGGCGGGACCTACGAGCAGTACTTC
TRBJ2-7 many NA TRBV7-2 CASSRAGGFEQYF TGTGCCAGCAGCCGAGCGGGCGGCTTTGAGCAGTACTTC
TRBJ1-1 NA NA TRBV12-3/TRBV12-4 CASTRVGLDTEAFF TGTGCCAGCACCCGCGTCGGTTTGGACACTGAAGCTTTCTTT
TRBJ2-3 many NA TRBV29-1 CSVEDLGDFHWGDTQYF TGCAGCGTTGAAGATCTGGGGGACTTCCATTGGGGAGATACGCAGTATTTT
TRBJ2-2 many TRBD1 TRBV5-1 CASSYKQGAGTGELFF TGCGCCAGCAGCTACAAACAGGGGGCAGGGACCGGGGAGCTGTTTTTT
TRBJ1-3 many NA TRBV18 CASSPIGTASSGNTIYF TGTGCCAGCTCACCTATAGGGACGGCTAGCTCTGGAAACACCATATATTTT
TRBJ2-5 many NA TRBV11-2 CASSLRSGVGGETQYF TGTGCCAGCAGCCTAAGGTCGGGAGTAGGCGGCGAGACCCAGTACTTC
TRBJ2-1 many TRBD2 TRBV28 CASSRTSGKWGEQFF TGTGCCAGCAGTCGGACTAGCGGGAAGTGGGGTGAGCAGTTCTTC
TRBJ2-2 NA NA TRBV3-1 CASSQNLNTGELFF TGTGCCAGCAGCCAGAACTTGAACACCGGGGAGCTGTTTTTT